Listed below are T cell receptor beta chains from one sample, sequenced in a study of blood T cells in healthy people across ages. TCRdb analysed the 5' RACE reads with MiXCR anew, one entry per CDR3 protein. The data contain around 1,500,000 distinct CDR3 sequences, about 28% of them singletons. The specimen was blood. The receptors were sampled from a woman aged 30 to 39 in good health. The CDR3 runs from the conserved cysteine through the conserved F or W. The order of the fields is D gene, clone size, V gene, J gene, CDR3 DNA, CDR3 protein. D genes are given only for firm matches. A row's size may be missing; if present it is once, few, many or a size class.

.	.	TRBV12-5	TRBJ1-2	TGTGCTAGTGGTTTGGTACCAGGGGTCAACTATGGCTACACCTTC	CASGLVPGVNYGYTF
TRBD2	.	TRBV5-1	TRBJ2-3	TGCGCCAGCAGCCGCCTTAGCGGGGGAGAGGATACGCAGTATTTT	CASSRLSGGEDTQYF
TRBD2	many	TRBV10-2	TRBJ2-3	TGCGCCAGCACCCTTACATCCGGGAGGGACACGCAGTATTTT	CASTLTSGRDTQYF
TRBD1	.	TRBV5-1	TRBJ2-3	TGCGCCAGCAGCCCATGGCAGGGGGCGCTTGCAGATACGCAGTATTTT	CASSPWQGALADTQYF
TRBD1	many	TRBV7-2	TRBJ2-7	TGTGCCAGCAGCGCCAGGGGGACAGACCCCTACGAGCAGTACTTC	CASSARGTDPYEQYF
.	few	TRBV6-6	TRBJ2-7	TGTGCCAGCAATCCGGCAGAACGGTCCTACGAGCAGTACTTC	CASNPAERSYEQYF
.	many	TRBV29-1	TRBJ2-7	TGCAGCGTTGATTCCACAGGTCCCGCCGAGCAGTACTTC	CSVDSTGPAEQYF
TRBD2	many	TRBV4-1	TRBJ2-5	TGCGCCAGCAGCCAAGCGTCCCGGGGGGGGCAAAAGACCCAGTACTTC	CASSQASRGGQKTQYF
TRBD2	.	TRBV2	TRBJ2-7	TGTGCCAGCAGTGAGCTAGCGGGGCACGAGCAGTACTTC	CASSELAGHEQYF
.	few	TRBV20-1	TRBJ1-5	TGCAGTGCTAGAGACAGGGTGCGACGACAGCCCCAGCATTTT	CSARDRVRRQPQHF
.	.	TRBV5-1	TRBJ2-7	TGCGCCAGCAGCGGGGGAAGGGGGGCTCTTCGCTACTACGAGCAGTACTTC	CASSGGRGALRYYEQYF
.	.	TRBV5-1	TRBJ2-1	TGCGCCAGCGCCGGCGGAGCGGGCGAGCAGTTCTTC	CASAGGAGEQFF
.	many	TRBV5-6	TRBJ2-7	TGTGCCAGCAGCGGGGCTTCCTACGAGCAGTACTTC	CASSGASYEQYF
.	.	TRBV3-1	TRBJ1-3	TGTGCCAGCAGCCAAAGGGGCTCTGGAAACACCATATATTTT	CASSQRGSGNTIYF